This T cell receptor beta chain was sequenced for a study of T cell responses to AZD1222 COVID-19 vaccine (dated by TCRdb to about 2021). Looking at the study overall: AZD1222 recipients whose second dose came at about 4 weeks and those whose second dose came at about 12 weeks were combined into one group, since spike-specific TCR depth and breadth did not differ between the two schedules. A total of 233 trial participants underwent TCR sequencing, of whom roughly 210 had received two doses of AZD1222 and around 26 had received two doses of the MenACWY control vaccine. Enrollment into the trials was organized by age into subgroups of 18-55, 56-69 and 70-plus years, and those subgroups contained 148, 28 and 57 TCR-sequenced participants, respectively. Results and caveats for the whole study, not just this receptor: Because no day 14 peak-response samples were available, repertoires were characterized only after the peak T cell response. The whole spike protein was spanned by vaccine-associated CD4 TCRs, and dominant responses were seen in regions 160-218 and 743-854. A significant rise in spike-specific TCR breadth and depth was observed after two AZD1222 doses relative to day 0 and relative to MenACWY recipients. Participants were mostly white British, with more females than males. The authors suggested clonal diversity may have been underestimated. The 56-69-year group was small, and its depth increase did not reach significance, likely because of low power. Epitopes outside the regions mutated in the B.1.351 and B.1.1.7 variants were reportedly recognized by nearly half of the unique spike-specific TCRs. Conclusions about previously exposed vaccinees were limited because only a handful of AZD1222 recipients were SARS-CoV-2 seropositive at baseline.

In light of the paper, this sample's time point label describes: baseline before first vaccination. Samples from vaccinated people were obtained from the UK trials COV001 and COV002, which included a single-blind randomized controlled phase 2/3 trial of AZD1222 (ChAdOx1 nCoV-19) in healthy adults. Trial participant PBMC samples were collected at day 0 and day 28 after the second dose for TCRbeta chain sequencing. Inclusive of the bounding cysteine and phenylalanine, the CDR3 is 17 residues long. Here the CDR3 DNA is all that survives: 51 bases in frame from base 1. Trimming removed 0 bases from V and 4 bases from J; the gene matches leave 4 bases unexplained. Per the germline V gene, SGHAT is the CDR1 and FQNNGV is the CDR2. Comment on this clone: Its antigen remains unidentified. Per-nucleotide qualities are absent, and no much larger clonotype sits a single base away.

The CDR3 regions of human TCRbeta chains were analyzed by immunosequencing. In the paper's pipeline: Repertoire TCRs were checked for matches against a reference library of SARS-CoV-2-specific TCRs that had been generated using the MIRA antigen-specificity platform. Breadth was defined as the fraction of unique TCRs that were SARS-CoV-2-associated. Depth was defined as the fraction of total T cells that were SARS-CoV-2-associated. Using the MIRA data, each spike-specific TCR was assigned both to the spike region to which the TCR was reactive and to a CD4 or CD8 class. Log10-transformed breadth and depth values were compared by one-way ANOVA with Sidak's multiple comparisons tests. The table was pulled from immuneACCESS by TCRdb, which kept in-frame rearrangements only. Such tables lose some clones; where checked, under half of the loss comes from unresolved V genes, and the rest has no known cause. The DNA gave D and trimming, while V, J and clone size come from that table. This sample gives under 200,000 clones in total; over 85% of them show up just once. Jointly, the top ten make up roughly 3.9% of the sample.

This TCR derives from an adult in good health. The sequence joins TRBV11-2 to TRBJ2-2, and 11 junctional nucleotides match TRBD2. The material sequenced was peripheral blood, taken on day 0 of AZD1222 vaccination. The nucleotides are TGTGCCAGCAGCTTAGATCGACTAGCGGGGAGCACCGGGGAGCTGTTTTTT. This encodes CASSLDRLAGSTGELFF.